This T cell receptor (beta chain) was documented in a study of cytomegalovirus exposure and HLA in healthy donors. Overall study context: Earlier, 100 million or so unique TCR beta sequences were recovered from about 200 million T cells by an analysis. Study results and caveats: It was shown in a later analysis that HLA-associated TCR beta chains were more clonally expanded than other, equally common chains. The study recorded 150 to 200 TCR beta chains that were cytomegalovirus-associated. A link between a missense DCLRE1C variant and TCR beta V- and J-gene trimming emerged from a later analysis.

Comment on this clone: The target antigen is unknown.

Germline lookup yields CDR1 SGHRS and CDR2 YFSETQ. The CDR3 is 15 residues long. Germline trimming cut 4 bases from V and 5 bases from J; bases unmatched to any gene: 5. Amplification used 60 Vbeta primers and 13 Jbeta primers. TCRdb's copy holds only in-frame clones and misses some; the assay was immunoSEQ multiplex PCR. The data show fewer than 250,000 clones, approximately 90% seen once. The TCR sequence derives from a boy between 2 and 10 years old in good health and CMV-seronegative. The material sequenced was PBMCs. The chain employs TRBV5-1 and TRBJ1-6, with TRBD1 identical over 8 bases. DNA of the CDR3: TGCGCCAGCAGCCAGGGGACAGGCCATAATTCACCCCTCCACTTT. This encodes CASSQGTGHNSPLHF.